The rows below give T cell receptor beta chains drawn from one sample of a study of cytomegalovirus exposure and HLA in healthy donors. Assay used: immunoSEQ multiplex PCR; TCRdb lists only in-frame clones, some missing. The sample table sets out about 83,000 clones. Sequencing was carried out using PBMCs. Receptors were obtained from a man aged 18-30 years in good health and CMV-seropositive. Both conserved end residues are part of each CDR3. Fields, in order: V gene, D gene, J gene, CDR3 protein, CDR3 DNA. The D gene is left open where the match is weak.

TRBV2	TRBD1	TRBJ1-2	CASSVRTGGDGYTF	TGTGCCAGCAGTGTACGGACAGGGGGCGATGGCTACACCTTC
TRBV2	NA	TRBJ2-7	CASNGLASYEQYF	TGTGCCAGCAACGGGCTAGCGAGCTACGAGCAGTACTTC
TRBV28	TRBD1	TRBJ1-1	CASTGQGVRTEAFF	TGTGCCAGCACCGGACAGGGGGTAAGGACTGAAGCTTTCTTT
TRBV14	NA	TRBJ1-3	CASSRISGSGNTIYF	TGTGCCAGCAGCCGGATATCGGGCTCTGGAAACACCATATATTTT
TRBV5-6	TRBD1	TRBJ2-6	CASSFMDRGILGANVLTF	TGTGCCAGCAGCTTTATGGACAGGGGTATACTTGGGGCCAACGTCCTGACTTTC
TRBV27	TRBD2	TRBJ2-1	CASSPHVAGGGETIYNEQFF	TGTGCCAGCAGCCCCCATGTAGCGGGAGGGGGAGAAACCATTTACAATGAGCAGTTCTTC
TRBV7-8	NA	TRBJ2-1	CASSTSNLAYNEQFF	TGTGCCAGCAGCACTTCAAACCTTGCCTACAATGAGCAGTTCTTC
TRBV5-4	NA	TRBJ2-5	CASSSRGQETQYF	TGTGCCAGCAGCTCTCGCGGGCAAGAGACCCAGTACTTC
TRBV6-1	TRBD2	TRBJ2-7	CASRALAGVSYEQYF	TGTGCCAGCCGGGCACTAGCGGGAGTATCCTACGAGCAGTACTTC
TRBV7-9	TRBD2	TRBJ2-5	CASSAPGLVSETQYF	TGTGCCAGCAGCGCTCCCGGACTAGTCTCAGAGACCCAGTACTTC
TRBV29-1	TRBD1	TRBJ2-7	CSVEGTDYEQYF	TGCAGCGTTGAGGGGACAGACTACGAGCAGTACTTC
TRBV27	NA	TRBJ2-1	CASGIQGSPFFEQFF	TGTGCCAGCGGTATCCAGGGTAGCCCCTTTTTTGAGCAGTTCTTC
TRBV27	NA	TRBJ1-5	CASSSDFTDYNQPQHF	TGTGCCAGCAGTTCAGATTTTACAGATTACAATCAGCCCCAGCATTTT
TRBV10-1	NA	TRBJ1-5	CASSLVDGDYQPQHF	TGCGCCAGCAGCCTAGTAGATGGAGATTATCAGCCCCAGCATTTT
TRBV2	NA	TRBJ1-1	CASSVEPRDSEKYTEAFF	TGTGCCAGCAGTGTTGAACCCCGGGACTCCGAGAAATACACTGAAGCTTTCTTT
TRBV5-4	TRBD1	TRBJ1-1	CASSPKTGITEAFF	TGTGCCAGCAGCCCCAAGACAGGGATCACTGAAGCTTTCTTT
TRBV15	NA	TRBJ1-2	CATSRVQGTGGYTF	TGTGCCACCAGCAGAGTTCAGGGAACAGGCGGCTACACCTTC
TRBV5-4	TRBD1	TRBJ2-1	CASSGWGQGNEQFF	TGTGCCAGCAGCGGGTGGGGACAGGGGAATGAGCAGTTCTTC